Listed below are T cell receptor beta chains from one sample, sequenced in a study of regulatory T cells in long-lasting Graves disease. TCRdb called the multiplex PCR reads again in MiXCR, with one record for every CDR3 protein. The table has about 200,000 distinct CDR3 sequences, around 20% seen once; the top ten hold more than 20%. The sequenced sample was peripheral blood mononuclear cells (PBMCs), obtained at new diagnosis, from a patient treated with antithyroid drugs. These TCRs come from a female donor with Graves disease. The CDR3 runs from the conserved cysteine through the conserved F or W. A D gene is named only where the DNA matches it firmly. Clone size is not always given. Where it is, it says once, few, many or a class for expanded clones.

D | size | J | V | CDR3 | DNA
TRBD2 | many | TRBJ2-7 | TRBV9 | CASSPTSGASYEQYF | TGTGCCAGCAGCCCGACTAGCGGGGCTTCCTACGAGCAGTACTTC
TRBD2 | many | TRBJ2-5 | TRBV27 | CASSPGTSDQETQYF | TGTGCCAGCAGTCCCGGGACTAGCGACCAAGAGACCCAGTACTTC
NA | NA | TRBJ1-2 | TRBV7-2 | CASSLGSLGWGYTF | TGTGCCAGCAGCTTAGGCAGCCTCGGATGGGGCTACACCTTC
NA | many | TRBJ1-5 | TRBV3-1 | CASSQGTSQPQHF | TGTGCCAGCAGTCAGGGTACGAGTCAGCCCCAGCATTTT
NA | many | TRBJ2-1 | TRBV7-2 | CASSLKGPVINEQFF | TGTGCCAGCAGCTTAAAGGGCCCTGTAATCAATGAGCAGTTCTTC
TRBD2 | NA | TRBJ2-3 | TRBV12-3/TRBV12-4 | CASSLLAGGPTDTQYF | TGTGCCAGCAGTTTACTAGCGGGAGGGCCCACAGATACGCAGTATTTT
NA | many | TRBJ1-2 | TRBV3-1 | CASSPESARGGSGYTF | TGTGCCAGCAGCCCGGAGAGCGCAAGGGGCGGATCTGGCTACACCTTC
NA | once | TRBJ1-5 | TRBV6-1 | CASKTASNQPQHF | TGTGCCAGCAAGACGGCATCAAATCAGCCCCAGCATTTT
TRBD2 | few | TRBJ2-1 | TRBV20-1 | CSARVSSGLTPEFF | TGCAGTGCTAGAGTTTCTAGCGGGCTGACTCCGGAGTTCTTC
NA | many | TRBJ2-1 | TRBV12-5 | CASGLLNPPSDPSYNEQFF | TGTGCTAGTGGTTTGCTGAACCCTCCCAGCGATCCCTCCTACAATGAGCAGTTCTTC
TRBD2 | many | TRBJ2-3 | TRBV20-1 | CSAKMGGEIGTQYF | TGCAGTGCTAAGATGGGGGGGGAGATTGGCACGCAGTATTTT